The 22 T cell receptor beta chains below come from one sample, sequenced in a study of blood T cell repertoires in COVID-19. Here immunoSEQ multiplex PCR was the method, and the copy in TCRdb shows in-frame clones only, minus some. In the table there are some 190,000 clones, 70% to 80% of which are singletons. Source material: peripheral blood. The receptors shown here come from a woman between 45 and 60 years old with acute or convalescent COVID-19.

The rearrangement joins TRBV27 to TRBJ1-1; no definite D call. The germline CDR1 and CDR2 sequences are MNHEY and SMNVEV (reference sequence). The CDR3 has 16 amino acids. V was trimmed by 0 bases and J by 4 bases, leaving 15 bases between them. The CDR3 nucleotides read TGTGCCAGCAGTTTATCGCTCTTGGGCGCGGGCACTGAAGCTTTCTTT. It codes for CASSLSLLGAGTEAFF.

The chain links TRBV3-1 (or the pseudogene TRBV3-2) to TRBJ2-2; TRBD2 aligns across 10 bases. Germline lookup yields CDR1 LGHDT and CDR2 YNNKEL (reference sequence). After removal of 2 bases from V and 6 bases from J, the junction contained 9 bases not matched to a gene. This CDR3 region has 17 residues. The CDR3 spells CASSQWGQRGGAGELFF. The CDR3 DNA is TGTGCCAGCAGCCAATGGGGACAGCGGGGGGGCGCCGGGGAGCTGTTTTTT.

The chain has TRBV6-4 and TRBJ1-1, with D perhaps matching TRBD1 (5 bases). Trimming cost V 5 bases and J 1 base, with 8 bases left between them. Germline CDR1 is MRHNA and CDR2 is SNTAGT. The CDR3 is made up of 13 amino acids. CDR3 loop: CASSRQSNTEAFF. The CDR3 coding sequence is TGTGCCAGCAGTCGACAGTCGAACACTGAAGCTTTCTTT.

The chain uses TRBV28 and TRBJ2-7, with D perhaps TRBD1 (5 bases). V was shortened by 3 bases and J by 3 bases, with 6 bases between the two germline ends. Per the germline V gene, CDR1 is MDHEN and CDR2 is SYDVKM. This CDR3 is 12 amino acids long. CDR3 nucleotides: TGTGCCAGCAGTTTGGGGCGCTACGAGCAGTACTTC. Amino acid sequence: CASSLGRYEQYF.

This clone appeared a single time. The V gene is TRBV19, the J gene TRBJ1-1, with 8 nucleotides matching TRBD1. Trimming took 6 bases from V and 1 from J; bases not matched to a gene: 10. This CDR3 comprises 16 residues. Germline V gene data show CDR1 as LNHDA and CDR2 as SQIVND (reference sequence). This chain's CDR3 is CASRSGTGRGNTEAFF. For the CDR3, the DNA is TGTGCCAGTAGATCGGGGACAGGACGAGGGAACACTGAAGCTTTCTTT.

V gene TRBV5-8 combines with J gene TRBJ1-2; no reliable D call. Germline values: CDR1 SGHTS, CDR2 YDEGEE. The V end was cut by 1 base, the J end by 0 bases, with 13 bases between. The CDR3 has 16 amino acids. The CDR3: CASSLSVSGPNYGYTF. Written as DNA, the CDR3 is TGTGCCAGCAGCTTGTCCGTGAGCGGTCCTAACTATGGCTACACCTTC.

This clone was picked up one time. The chain carries TRBV19 and TRBJ2-1, with 11 bases lining up with TRBD2. CDR3 length: 14 residues. J lost 9 bases, V lost 2 bases, and 3 bases had no gene match. Germline CDR1 reads LNHDA; CDR2 reads SQIVND (reference sequence). The CDR3: CASSILAGGPEQFF. The CDR3 DNA is TGTGCCAGTAGTATACTAGCGGGGGGCCCTGAGCAGTTCTTC.

This chain uses TRBV28 with TRBJ2-7; a weak D match, TRBD2 (5 bases). Trimming took 4 bases from V and 0 from J, leaving 13 bases between them. Germline values: CDR1 MDHEN, CDR2 SYDVKM. This CDR3 is 15 amino acids long. The DNA of the CDR3 is TGTGCCAGCAGTTCCCGGGGTGGGAACTCCTACGAGCAGTACTTC. Translation: CASSSRGGNSYEQYF. Together with reference TRBV28 and TRBJ2-7, the CDR3 gives the full variable domain: DVKVTQSSRYLVKRTGEKVFLECVQDMDHENMFWYRQDPGLGLRLIYFSYDVKMKEKGDIPEGYSVSREKKERFSLILESASTNQTSMYLCASSSRGGNSYEQYFGPGTRLTVT.

This clone was seen more than once but under ten times. The chain employs TRBV7-9 and TRBJ2-2; D possibly corresponds to TRBD1 (6 bases). The CDR3 extends over 17 amino acids. Trimming pared 5 bases from V and 0 bases from J, leaving 16 bases between. Germline CDR1 SEHNR, CDR2 FQNEAQ (reference sequence). The CDR3 sequence is CASSPPVGQPNTGELFF. The CDR3 DNA is TGTGCCAGCAGCCCACCGGTAGGACAGCCGAACACCGGGGAGCTGTTTTTT. Full variable domain (missing parts from reference TRBV7-9 and TRBJ2-2): DTGVSQNPRHKITKRGQNVTFRCDPISEHNRLYWYRQTLGQGPEFLTYFQNEAQLEKSRLLSDRFSAERPKGSFSTLEIQRTEQGDSAMYLCASSPPVGQPNTGELFFGEGSRLTVL.

This clone appeared once. The chain combines TRBV7-2 with TRBJ2-7; 8 nucleotides match TRBD2. The CDR3 extends over 17 amino acids. Germline loops: CDR1 SGHTA, CDR2 FQGNSA. Trimming removed 2 bases from V and 0 bases from J; junction bases left unmatched: 9. The CDR3 DNA sequence: TGTGCCAGCAGCTTACATATCGCTAGCGGGTACTCCTACGAGCAGTACTTC. Protein product: CASSLHIASGYSYEQYF.

J is TRBJ1-3 and V is TRBV7-2; D gene uncertain. The CDR3 runs 14 residues. Germline lookup yields CDR1 SGHTA and CDR2 FQGNSA. Deletions cut 3 bases from V and 2 bases from J, with 8 bases between. For the CDR3, the DNA is TGTGCCAGCAGCTTTGCGCGTCCTGGAAACACCATATATTTT. This sequence encodes CASSFARPGNTIYF.

This clone showed up just a few times. The chain uses TRBV3-1 (or the pseudogene TRBV3-2) and TRBJ1-3; 8 bases agree with TRBD1. J was trimmed by 0 bases and V by 4 bases; bases with no gene match: 5. The CDR3 runs 16 residues. Germline CDR1 LGHDT, CDR2 YNNKEL (reference sequence). The CDR3 loop reads CASSRGTGSSGNTIYF. Written as DNA, the CDR3 is TGTGCCAGCAGCCGTGGGACAGGAAGCTCTGGAAACACCATATATTTT.

The genes are TRBV19 and TRBJ1-5; TRBD1 aligns across 10 bases. V trimming: 5 bases; J trimming: 3 bases; junction bases outside the gene matches: 10. Germline V gives CDR1 LNHDA, CDR2 SQIVND (reference sequence). The CDR3 has 17 residues. The CDR3 region has the DNA TGTGCCAGTAGTCAGATGCCGGGACAGGGGTTCAATCAGCCCCAGCATTTT. Amino acids: CASSQMPGQGFNQPQHF.

CDR3 nucleotide sequence: TGTGCCAGTAGTGTCTTCAATGAGCAGTTCTTC. It translates to CASSVFNEQFF. The V and J genes are TRBV19 and TRBJ2-1; D remains ambiguous. Germline V gene sequence: CDR1 LNHDA, CDR2 SQIVND (reference sequence). Trimming left V 5 bases short and J 6 bases short, with 5 bases between. This CDR3 has 11 residues. Combining the CDR3 with reference TRBV19 and TRBJ2-1 gives the whole variable domain DGGITQSPKYLFRKEGQNVTLSCEQNLNHDAMYWYRQDPGQGLRLIYYSQIVNDFQKGDIAEGYSVSREKKESFPLTVTSAQKNPTAFYLCASSVFNEQFFGPGTRLTVL.

The table lists this clone with a few counts. The same CDR3 is also encoded by other DNA sequences in this sample. The rearrangement uses TRBV6-5 and TRBJ1-5; D gene uncertain. V dropped 3 bases and J dropped 0 bases, with 3 bases sitting between them. CDR3 size: 13 residues. Germline loops: CDR1 MNHEY, CDR2 SVGAGI. The CDR3 nucleotides are TGTGCCAGCAGTTATCGTAGCAATCAGCCCCAGCATTTT. It specifies CASSYRSNQPQHF.

The chain is built from TRBV11-2 and TRBJ2-1, with 10 bases fitting TRBD2. CDR3 size: 15 residues. After removal of 6 bases from V and 6 bases from J, the junction contained 8 bases not matched to a gene. Per the germline V gene, CDR1 is SGHAT and CDR2 is FQNNGV. The CDR3 reads CASRLKREGVNEQFF. CDR3 nucleotides: TGTGCCAGCAGATTAAAGCGGGAGGGTGTCAATGAGCAGTTCTTC. The variable domain in full, with the rest retrieved from reference TRBV11-2 and TRBJ2-1, is EAGVAQSPRYKIIEKRQSVAFWCNPISGHATLYWYQQILGQGPKLLIQFQNNGVVDDSQLPKDRFSAERLKGVDSTLKIQPAKLEDSAVYLCASRLKREGVNEQFFGPGTRLTVL.

The chain employs TRBV7-2 and TRBJ1-6; tentative D call: TRBD1 (5 bases). V lost 2 bases to trimming and J lost 6 bases, with 8 bases between them. In germline, CDR1 is SGHTA, CDR2 FQGNSA. This CDR3 has 14 amino acids. In DNA, the CDR3 is TGTGCCAGCAGCTTACAGGGATTTAATTCACCCCTCCACTTT. Its protein is CASSLQGFNSPLHF.

Only a few counts were recorded for this clone. V gene TRBV19 combines with J gene TRBJ2-1; 9 positions agree with TRBD2. Germline assignment: CDR1 LNHDA and CDR2 SQIVND (reference sequence). The J segment lost 3 bases and the V segment lost 5 bases, leaving 2 bases of the junction unmatched. This CDR3 comprises 14 residues. CDR3 in amino acids: CASSWRGGYNEQFF. The DNA for the CDR3 is TGTGCCAGTAGTTGGCGGGGGGGCTACAATGAGCAGTTCTTC.

This chain uses TRBV6-6 with TRBJ2-1; tentative D call: TRBD2 (5 bases). The CDR3 consists of 11 residues. Germline lookup yields CDR1 MNHNY and CDR2 SVGAGI (reference sequence). With 4 bases removed from V and 11 bases from J, the gap between germline ends came to 9 bases. CDR3 in amino acids: CASSSSRKQFF. Here the CDR3 DNA reads TGTGCCAGCAGTTCTAGCCGAAAGCAGTTCTTC.

DNA of the CDR3: TGTGCCAGCAGCAGACTTATGGGACAGGGGGCTGATGGCTACACCTTC. It specifies CASSRLMGQGADGYTF. The rearrangement links TRBV27 to TRBJ1-2, with 12 bases that match TRBD1. This CDR3 has 16 amino acids. Germline values: CDR1 MNHEY, CDR2 SMNVEV (reference sequence). The J segment lost 6 bases and the V segment lost 6 bases, leaving 11 bases of the junction unmatched.

V gene TRBV10-2 combines with J gene TRBJ2-7; TRBD1 matches 8 bases. CDR3 size: 13 residues. CDR1 and CDR2 (germline): WSHSY, SAAADI. V shed 6 bases, J shed 6 bases, and the junction held 7 bases outside the gene matches. Written as DNA, the CDR3 is TGCGCCAGCAGGCAGGGGGCGAGATCCGAGCAGTACTTC. This gives the protein CASRQGARSEQYF.

The chain combines TRBV30 with TRBJ2-7; D perhaps matches TRBD1 (6 bases). CDR1 is GTSNPN and CDR2 is SVGIG in the germline V gene (reference sequence). V was trimmed by 6 bases and J by 6 bases, leaving 12 bases between them. The CDR3 runs to 11 residues. CDR3 bases: TGTGCCTGTCGGGCAGGGGCCGAGCAGTACTTC. This sequence encodes CACRAGAEQYF. The full variable domain, completed using reference TRBV30 and TRBJ2-7, is SQTIHQWPATLVQPVGSPLSLECTVEGTSNPNLYWYRQAAGRGLQLLFYSVGIGQISSEVPQNLSASRPQDRQFILSSKKLLLSDSGFYLCACRAGAEQYFGPGTRLTVT.